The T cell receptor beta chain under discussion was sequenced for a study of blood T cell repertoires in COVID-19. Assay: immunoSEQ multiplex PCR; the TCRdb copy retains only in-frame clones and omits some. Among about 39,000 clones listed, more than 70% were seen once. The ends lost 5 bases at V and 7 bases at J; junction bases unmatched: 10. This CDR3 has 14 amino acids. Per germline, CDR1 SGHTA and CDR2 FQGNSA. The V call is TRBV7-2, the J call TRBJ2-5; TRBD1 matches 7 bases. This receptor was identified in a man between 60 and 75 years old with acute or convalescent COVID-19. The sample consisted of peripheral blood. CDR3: CASSIGTALGTQYF. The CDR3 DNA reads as TGTGCCAGCAGCATCGGGACAGCCCTTGGGACCCAGTACTTC. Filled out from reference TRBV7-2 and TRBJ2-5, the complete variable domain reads GAGVSQSPSNKVTEKGKDVELRCDPISGHTALYWYRQSLGQGLEFLIYFQGNSAPDKSGLPSDRFSAERTGGSVSTLTIQRTQQEDSAVYLCASSIGTALGTQYFGPGTRLLVL.